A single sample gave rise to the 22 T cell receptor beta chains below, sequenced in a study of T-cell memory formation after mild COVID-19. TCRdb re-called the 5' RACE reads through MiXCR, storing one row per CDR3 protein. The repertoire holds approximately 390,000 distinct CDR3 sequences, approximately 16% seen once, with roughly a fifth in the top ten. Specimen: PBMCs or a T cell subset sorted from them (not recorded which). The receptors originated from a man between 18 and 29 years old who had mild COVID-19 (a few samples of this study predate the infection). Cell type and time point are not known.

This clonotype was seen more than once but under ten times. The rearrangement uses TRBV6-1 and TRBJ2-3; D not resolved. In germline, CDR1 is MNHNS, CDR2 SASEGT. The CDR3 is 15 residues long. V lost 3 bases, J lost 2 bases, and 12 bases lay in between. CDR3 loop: CASSEPAVLTDTQYF. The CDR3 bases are TGTGCCAGCAGTGAGCCGGCCGTCCTCACAGATACGCAGTATTTT.

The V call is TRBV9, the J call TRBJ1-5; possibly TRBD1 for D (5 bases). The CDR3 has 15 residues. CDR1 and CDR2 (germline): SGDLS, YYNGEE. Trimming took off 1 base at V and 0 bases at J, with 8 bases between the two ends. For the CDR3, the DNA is TGTGCCAGCAGCGTACAGGGAGCTAGCAATCAGCCCCAGCATTTT. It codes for CASSVQGASNQPQHF.

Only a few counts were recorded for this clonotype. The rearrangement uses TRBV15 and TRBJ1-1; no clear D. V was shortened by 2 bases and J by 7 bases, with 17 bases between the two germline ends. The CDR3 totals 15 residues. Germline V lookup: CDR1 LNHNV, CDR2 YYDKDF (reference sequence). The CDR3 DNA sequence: TGTGCCACCAGCAGATTAACGAATCATCGGTTTGAAGCTTTCTTT. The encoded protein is CATSRLTNHRFEAFF.

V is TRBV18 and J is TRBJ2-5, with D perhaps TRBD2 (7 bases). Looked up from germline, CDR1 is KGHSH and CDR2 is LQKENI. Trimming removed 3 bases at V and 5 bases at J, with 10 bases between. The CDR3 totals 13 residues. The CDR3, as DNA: TGTGCCAGCTCACCGGCGGGGGCGGAGACCCAGTACTTC. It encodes CASSPAGAETQYF. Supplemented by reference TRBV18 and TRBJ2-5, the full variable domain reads NAGVMQNPRHLVRRRGQEARLRCSPMKGHSHVYWYRQLPEEGLKFMVYLQKENIIDESGMPKERFSAEFPKEGPSILRIQQVVRGDSAAYFCASSPAGAETQYFGPGTRLLVL.

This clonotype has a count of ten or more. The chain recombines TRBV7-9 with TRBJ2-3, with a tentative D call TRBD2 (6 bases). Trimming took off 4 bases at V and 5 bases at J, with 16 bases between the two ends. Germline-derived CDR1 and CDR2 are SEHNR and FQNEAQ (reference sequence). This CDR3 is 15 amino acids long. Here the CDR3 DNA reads TGTGCCAGCAGCTCACGAGCGGAGGGTGGAGATACGCAGTATTTT. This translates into CASSSRAEGGDTQYF. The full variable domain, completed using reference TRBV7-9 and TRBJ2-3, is DTGVSQNPRHKITKRGQNVTFRCDPISEHNRLYWYRQTLGQGPEFLTYFQNEAQLEKSRLLSDRFSAERPKGSFSTLEIQRTEQGDSAMYLCASSSRAEGGDTQYFGPGTRLTVL.

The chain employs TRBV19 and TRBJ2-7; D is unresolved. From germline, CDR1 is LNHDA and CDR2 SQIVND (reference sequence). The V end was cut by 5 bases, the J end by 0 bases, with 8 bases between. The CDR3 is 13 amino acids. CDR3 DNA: TGTGCCAGTAGTTATGCGGTCTCCTACGAGCAGTACTTC. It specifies CASSYAVSYEQYF. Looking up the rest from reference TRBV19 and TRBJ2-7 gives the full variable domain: DGGITQSPKYLFRKEGQNVTLSCEQNLNHDAMYWYRQDPGQGLRLIYYSQIVNDFQKGDIAEGYSVSREKKESFPLTVTSAQKNPTAFYLCASSYAVSYEQYFGPGTRLTVT.

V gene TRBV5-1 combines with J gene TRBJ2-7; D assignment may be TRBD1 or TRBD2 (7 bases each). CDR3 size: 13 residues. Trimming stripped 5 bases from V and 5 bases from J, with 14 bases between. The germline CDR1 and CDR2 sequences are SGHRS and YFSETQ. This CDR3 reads CASSRQGLHEQYF. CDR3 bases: TGCGCCAGCAGTAGACAGGGACTACACGAGCAGTACTTC. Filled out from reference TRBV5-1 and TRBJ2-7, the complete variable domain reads KAGVTQTPRYLIKTRGQQVTLSCSPISGHRSVSWYQQTPGQGLQFLFEYFSETQRNKGNFPGRFSGRQFSNSRSEMNVSTLELGDSALYLCASSRQGLHEQYFGPGTRLTVT.

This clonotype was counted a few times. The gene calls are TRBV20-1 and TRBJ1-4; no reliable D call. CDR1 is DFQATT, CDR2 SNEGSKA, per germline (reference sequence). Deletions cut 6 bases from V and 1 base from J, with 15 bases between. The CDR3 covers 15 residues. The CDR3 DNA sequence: TGCAGTGCCCGCATTGCCCGAGGAACTAATGAAAAACTGTTTTTT. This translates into CSARIARGTNEKLFF.

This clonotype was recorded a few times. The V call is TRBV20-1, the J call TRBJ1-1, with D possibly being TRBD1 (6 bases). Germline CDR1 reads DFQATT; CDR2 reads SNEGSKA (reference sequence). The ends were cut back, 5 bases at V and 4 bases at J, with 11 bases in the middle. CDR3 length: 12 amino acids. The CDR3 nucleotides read TGCAGTGCTCGACAGGCATCCACTGAAGCTTTCTTT. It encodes CSARQASTEAFF.

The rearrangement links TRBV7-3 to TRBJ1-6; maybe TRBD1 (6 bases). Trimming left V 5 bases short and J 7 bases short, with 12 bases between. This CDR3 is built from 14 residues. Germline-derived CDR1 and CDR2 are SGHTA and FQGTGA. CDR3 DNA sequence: TGTGCCAGCAGCCAGGGGTTAGGGAATTCACCCCTCCACTTT. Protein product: CASSQGLGNSPLHF.

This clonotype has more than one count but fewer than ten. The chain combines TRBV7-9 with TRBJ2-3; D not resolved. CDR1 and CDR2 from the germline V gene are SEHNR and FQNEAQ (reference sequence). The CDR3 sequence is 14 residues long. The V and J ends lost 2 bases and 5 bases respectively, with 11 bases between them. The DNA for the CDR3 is TGTGCCAGCAGCTTATTGGGAACCGGAGATACGCAGTATTTT. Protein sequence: CASSLLGTGDTQYF.

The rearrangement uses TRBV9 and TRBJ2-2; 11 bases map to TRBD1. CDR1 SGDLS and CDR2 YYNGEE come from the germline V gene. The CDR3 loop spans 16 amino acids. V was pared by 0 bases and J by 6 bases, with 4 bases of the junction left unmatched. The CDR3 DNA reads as TGTGCCAGCAGCGTAGGCGGACAGGGGGCTTCCGGGGAGCTGTTTTTT. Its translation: CASSVGGQGASGELFF.

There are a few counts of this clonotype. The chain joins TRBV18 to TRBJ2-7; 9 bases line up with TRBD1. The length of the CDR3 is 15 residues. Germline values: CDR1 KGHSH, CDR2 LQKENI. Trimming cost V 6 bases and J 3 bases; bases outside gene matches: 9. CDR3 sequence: CASSSRGTGFYEQYF. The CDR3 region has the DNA TGTGCCAGCTCCTCCCGAGGGACAGGGTTCTACGAGCAGTACTTC.

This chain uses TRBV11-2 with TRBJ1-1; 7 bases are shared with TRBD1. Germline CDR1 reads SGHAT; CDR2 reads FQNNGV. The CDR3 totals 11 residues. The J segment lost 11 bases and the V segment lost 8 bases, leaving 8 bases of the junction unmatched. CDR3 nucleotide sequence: TGTGCCAGCGCTCGACAGGGCCCGGCTTTCTTT. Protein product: CASARQGPAFF. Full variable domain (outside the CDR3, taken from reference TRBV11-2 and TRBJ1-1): EAGVAQSPRYKIIEKRQSVAFWCNPISGHATLYWYQQILGQGPKLLIQFQNNGVVDDSQLPKDRFSAERLKGVDSTLKIQPAKLEDSAVYLCASARQGPAFFGQGTRLTVV.

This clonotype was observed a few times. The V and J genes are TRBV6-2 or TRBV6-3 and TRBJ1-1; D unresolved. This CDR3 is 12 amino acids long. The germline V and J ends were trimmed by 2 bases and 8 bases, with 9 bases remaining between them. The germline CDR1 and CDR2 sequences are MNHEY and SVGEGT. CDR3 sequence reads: CASSYEKREAFF. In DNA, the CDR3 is TGTGCCAGCAGTTACGAAAAGAGGGAAGCTTTCTTT.

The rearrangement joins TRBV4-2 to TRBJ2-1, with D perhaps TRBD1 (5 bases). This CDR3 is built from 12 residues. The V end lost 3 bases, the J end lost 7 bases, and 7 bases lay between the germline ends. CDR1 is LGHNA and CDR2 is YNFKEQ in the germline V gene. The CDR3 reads CASSQGRNEQFF. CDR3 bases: TGTGCCAGCAGCCAGGGGCGGAATGAGCAGTTCTTC.

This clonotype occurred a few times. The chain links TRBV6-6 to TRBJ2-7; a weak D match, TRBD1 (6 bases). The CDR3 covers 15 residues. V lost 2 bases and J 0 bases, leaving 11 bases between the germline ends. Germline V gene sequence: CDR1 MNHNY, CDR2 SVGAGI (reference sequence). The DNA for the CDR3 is TGTGCCAGCAGTTACCTACGGACAGCCTCCTACGAGCAGTACTTC. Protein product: CASSYLRTASYEQYF.

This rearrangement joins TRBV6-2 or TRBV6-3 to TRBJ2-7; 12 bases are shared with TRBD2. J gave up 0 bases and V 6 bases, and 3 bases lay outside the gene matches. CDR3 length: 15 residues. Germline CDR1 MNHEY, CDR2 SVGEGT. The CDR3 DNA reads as TGTGCCAGCAGACCTAGCGGGGGGGCCTCCTACGAGCAGTACGTC. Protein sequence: CASRPSGGASYEQYV.

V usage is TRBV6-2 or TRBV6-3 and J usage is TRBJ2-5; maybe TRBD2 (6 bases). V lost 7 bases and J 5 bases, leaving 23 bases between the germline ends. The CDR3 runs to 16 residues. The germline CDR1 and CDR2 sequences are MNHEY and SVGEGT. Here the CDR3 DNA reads TGTGCCAGCACCACCTCGGAGGGGAGACTTAGGGAGACCCAGTACTTC. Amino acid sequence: CASTTSEGRLRETQYF.

CDR3 nucleotides: TGTGCCAGCAGCTCTCCCGCGGGCGGGGGGGCCTACGAGCAGTACGTC. Translation gives CASSSPAGGGAYEQYV. This chain connects TRBV7-2 to TRBJ2-7; TRBD2 aligns across 9 bases. Germline CDR1 reads SGHTA; CDR2 reads FQGNSA. This CDR3 contains 16 residues. V was pared by 4 bases and J by 2 bases, with 9 bases of the junction left unmatched.

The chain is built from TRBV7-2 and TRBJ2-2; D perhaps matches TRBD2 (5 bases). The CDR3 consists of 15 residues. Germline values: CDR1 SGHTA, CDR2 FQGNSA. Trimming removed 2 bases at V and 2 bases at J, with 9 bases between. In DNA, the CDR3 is TGTGCCAGCAGCTTAATGACTATTAACACCGGGGAGCTGTTTTTT. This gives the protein CASSLMTINTGELFF.

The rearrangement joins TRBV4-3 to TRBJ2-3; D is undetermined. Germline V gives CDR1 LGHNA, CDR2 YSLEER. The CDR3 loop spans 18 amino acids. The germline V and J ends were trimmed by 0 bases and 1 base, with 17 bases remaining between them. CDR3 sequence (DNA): TGCGCCAGCAGCCAAGAAGGCGCGCTTGGGATCGGCACAGATACGCAGTATTTT. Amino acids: CASSQEGALGIGTDTQYF.